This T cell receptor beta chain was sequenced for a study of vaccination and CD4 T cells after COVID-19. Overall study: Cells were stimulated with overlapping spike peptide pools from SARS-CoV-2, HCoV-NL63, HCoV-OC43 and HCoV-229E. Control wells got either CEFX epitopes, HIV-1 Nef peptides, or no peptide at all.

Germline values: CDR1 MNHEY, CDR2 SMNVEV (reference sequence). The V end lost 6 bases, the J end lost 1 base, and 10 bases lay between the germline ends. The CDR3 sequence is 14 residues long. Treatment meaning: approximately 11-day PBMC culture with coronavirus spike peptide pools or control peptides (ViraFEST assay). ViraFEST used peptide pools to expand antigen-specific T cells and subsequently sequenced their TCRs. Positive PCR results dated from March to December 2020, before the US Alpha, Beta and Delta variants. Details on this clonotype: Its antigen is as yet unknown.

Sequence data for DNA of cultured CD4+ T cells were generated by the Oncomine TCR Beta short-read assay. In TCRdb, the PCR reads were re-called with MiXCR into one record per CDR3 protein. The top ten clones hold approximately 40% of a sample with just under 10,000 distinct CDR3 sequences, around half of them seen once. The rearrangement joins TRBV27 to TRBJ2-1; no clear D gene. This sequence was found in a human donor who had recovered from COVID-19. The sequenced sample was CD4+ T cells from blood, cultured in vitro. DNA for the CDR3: TGTGCCAGCAGCAGGATTTCGTCCTACAATGAGCAGTTCTTC. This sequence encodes CASSRISSYNEQFF.